This TCR beta chain is drawn from a study of cytomegalovirus exposure and HLA in healthy donors. PCR involved 60 Vbeta and 13 Jbeta primers. The data were produced by immunoSEQ multiplex PCR, yet TCRdb's version contains in-frame clones alone and is incomplete. The repertoire holds some 170,000 clones, with 75% to 85% as singletons. The CDR3 totals 12 residues. Trimming took 6 bases from V and 5 from J, leaving 10 bases between them. Germline V gene sequence: CDR1 ENHRY, CDR2 SYGVKD. Though nominally healthy at sampling, donors likely had unrecorded immune exposures. The specimen sequenced was PBMCs. The TCR originated in a woman between 45 and 65 years old in good health and CMV-seronegative. V and J are TRBV10-3 and TRBJ1-2; tentative D call: TRBD1 (5 bases). CDR3 DNA sequence: TGTGCCATCAGCCCTCAGGGTTATGGCTACACCTTC. This codes for CAISPQGYGYTF.